The T cell receptor (beta chain) under discussion was sequenced for a study of monozygotic twins with inflammatory bowel disease. Nested PCRs (around 15 and 9 cycles, two total) were applied to TCRalpha and TCRbeta cDNA. TCRdb reprocessed the 5' RACE reads, with one entry per CDR3 protein and no DNA. The sample totals some 440,000 distinct CDR3 sequences; its top ten clones hold roughly 2.3%. CDR3 size: 14 residues. Germline assignment: CDR1 SGDLS and CDR2 YYNGEE. The rearrangement uses TRBV9 and TRBJ2-3; with no DNA, the TCRdb D assignment of TRBD1 cannot be verified. The TCR was taken from a human donor with ulcerative colitis or Crohn's disease, or a healthy co-twin of an affected twin (not recorded which). Material: blood. The CDR3 protein is CASSAPPRTDTQYF.